This T cell receptor beta chain comes out of a study of blood T cell repertoires in COVID-19. Overall study context: COVID-19 samples, acute and convalescent, were from the United States, Italy and Spain.

This CDR3 comprises 14 residues. V was shortened by 4 bases and J by 1 base, with 7 bases between the two germline ends. Germline V gene lookup returns CDR1 SEHNR and CDR2 FQNEAQ (reference sequence). Assay: immunoSEQ multiplex PCR; the TCRdb copy retains only in-frame clones and omits some. The sample includes about 210,000 clones, more than 70% of them seen just once. This receptor was identified in a man aged 50 to 59 with active or convalescent COVID-19. Sequenced input: peripheral blood. The V and J genes are TRBV7-9 and TRBJ2-2; D gene unclear. In DNA, the CDR3 is TGTGCCAGCAGCTCGCGAAGGAACACCGGGGAGCTGTTTTTT. Translation gives CASSSRRNTGELFF.